This entry lists 21 T cell receptor beta chains sequenced from one sample in a study of blood T cell repertoires in COVID-19. The protocol was immunoSEQ multiplex PCR, while the TCRdb copy is restricted to in-frame clones and leaves out a portion. This sample has 90,000 to 130,000 clones; 55% to 75% occur once, and the top ten carry less than 2%. The sample consisted of peripheral blood. These receptors originate from a woman in her thirties or forties with acute or convalescent COVID-19.

The chain links TRBV5-1 to TRBJ2-2; D unclear. This CDR3 region has 15 residues. The V end was cut by 0 bases, the J end by 5 bases, with 11 bases between. CDR1 is SGHRS and CDR2 is YFSETQ in the germline V gene. CDR3 DNA sequence: TGCGCCAGCAGCTTGGTACCTAGTGAGACCGGGGAGCTGTTTTTT. This gives the protein CASSLVPSETGELFF.

The rearrangement joins TRBV3-1 (or the pseudogene TRBV3-2) to TRBJ1-6; 8 bases fit TRBD1. V lost 4 bases and J lost 8; bases outside the gene matches: 4. CDR1 is LGHDT, CDR2 YNNKEL, per germline (reference sequence). The CDR3 has 14 amino acids. CDR3 in amino acids: CASSRTGKDSPLHF. CDR3 sequence (DNA): TGTGCCAGCAGCCGGACAGGGAAGGATTCACCCCTCCACTTT.

The V call is TRBV27, the J call TRBJ2-5; tentative D call: TRBD1 (5 bases). Per the germline V gene, CDR1 is MNHEY and CDR2 is SMNVEV (reference sequence). The V end was cut by 2 bases, the J end by 5 bases, with 9 bases between. The CDR3 length is 13 residues. CDR3 sequence (DNA): TGTGCCAGCAGTTTAGTAGGGGTGGAGACCCAGTACTTC. Protein sequence: CASSLVGVETQYF.

The chain uses TRBV7-9 and TRBJ2-7; TRBD2 is a possible D gene (5 bases). V dropped 2 bases and J dropped 7 bases, with 12 bases sitting between them. CDR3 size: 13 residues. Germline loops: CDR1 SEHNR, CDR2 FQNEAQ (reference sequence). CDR3: CASSLNEGIEQYF. The CDR3, as DNA: TGTGCCAGCAGCTTAAATGAGGGAATAGAGCAGTACTTC.

CDR3 region: CASSYSTGFSYNEQFF. For the CDR3, the DNA is TGTGCCAGCAGCTACAGTACAGGGTTCTCCTACAATGAGCAGTTCTTC. V usage is TRBV7-2 and J usage is TRBJ2-1, with D perhaps matching TRBD1 (6 bases). The CDR3 spans 16 residues. The V gene's germline CDR1 is SGHTA and CDR2 FQGNSA. The germline V and J ends were trimmed by 4 bases and 0 bases, with 13 bases remaining between them.

This clone was detected only once. The chain combines TRBV7-3 with TRBJ2-1, with TRBD2 identical over 10 bases. The CDR3 extends over 17 amino acids. With V trimmed by 4 bases and J by 9 bases, 15 bases remained unmatched. Germline assignment: CDR1 SGHTA and CDR2 FQGTGA. This CDR3 reads CASSSQRGGIGPGEQFF. CDR3 in DNA: TGTGCCAGCAGCTCGCAGCGGGGGGGTATCGGCCCCGGTGAGCAGTTCTTC.

The V call is TRBV5-6, the J call TRBJ1-2, with D uncertain. This CDR3 spans 12 amino acids. V dropped 3 bases and J dropped 4 bases, with 7 bases sitting between them. Germline assignment: CDR1 SGHDT and CDR2 YYEEEE. Here the CDR3 reads CASSSPFYGYTF. CDR3 in DNA: TGTGCCAGCAGCTCCCCATTCTATGGCTACACCTTC.

The chain couples TRBV7-2 to TRBJ2-5; 8 nucleotides line up with TRBD2. The CDR3 spans 14 residues. The J segment lost 4 bases and the V segment lost 6 bases, leaving 7 bases of the junction unmatched. Per the germline V gene, CDR1 is SGHTA and CDR2 is FQGNSA. The CDR3 protein is CASSLGAGGETQYF. CDR3 coding DNA: TGTGCCAGCAGTTTGGGGGCGGGAGGAGAGACCCAGTACTTC.

The chain employs TRBV28 and TRBJ2-5; TRBD2 is a possible D gene (6 bases). Trimming removed 5 bases from V and 5 bases from J, with 12 bases in between. CDR3 length: 13 residues. The germline V gene has CDR1 MDHEN and CDR2 SYDVKM. CDR3: CASSQAGIETQYF. The CDR3 nucleotides read TGTGCCAGCAGTCAAGCGGGTATCGAGACCCAGTACTTC.

The chain recombines TRBV5-4 with TRBJ2-3; TRBD2 agrees at 15 bases. In germline, CDR1 is SGHNT, CDR2 YYREEE (reference sequence). CDR3 length equals 16 residues. The V segment lost 4 bases and the J segment 6 bases; nucleotides outside the gene matches: 6. CDR3: CASSGGLAGGFDTQYF. The CDR3 nucleotides are TGTGCCAGCAGCGGGGGACTAGCGGGGGGCTTCGATACGCAGTATTTT.

This chain links TRBV19 with TRBJ1-6; maybe TRBD1 (5 bases). The germline gives CDR1 LNHDA, CDR2 SQIVND (reference sequence). CDR3 length: 14 residues. The V gene lost 3 bases and the J gene lost 7 bases, with 10 bases spanning the gap. CDR3 loop: CASSMAGRNSPLHF. CDR3 DNA sequence: TGTGCCAGTAGTATGGCGGGGCGGAATTCACCCCTCCACTTT.

This chain uses TRBV11-3 with TRBJ1-1, with D possibly being TRBD1 (5 bases). CDR1 and CDR2 from the germline V gene are SGHNT and YENEEA. The CDR3 has 14 amino acids. Trimming pared 2 bases from V and 1 base from J, leaving 8 bases between. This CDR3 reads CASSLNGGNTEAFF. The DNA for the CDR3 is TGTGCCAGCAGCTTAAACGGGGGGAACACTGAAGCTTTCTTT.

This rearrangement joins TRBV19 to TRBJ2-2; possible D gene TRBD1, 6 bases. Trimming removed 3 bases at V and 1 base at J, with 9 bases between. CDR1 and CDR2 (germline): LNHDA, SQIVND (reference sequence). The CDR3 spans 15 residues. The CDR3 protein is CASSIQTGNTGELFF. The CDR3 bases are TGTGCCAGTAGTATCCAGACAGGGAACACCGGGGAGCTGTTTTTT.

The rearrangement uses TRBV3-1 (or the pseudogene TRBV3-2) and TRBJ1-6; 8 bases are a match to TRBD1. This CDR3 spans 15 amino acids. Germline values: CDR1 LGHDT, CDR2 YNNKEL (reference sequence). Trimming removed 1 base from V and 7 bases from J; junction bases left unmatched: 3. CDR3 DNA: TGTGCCAGCAGCCAAGCGGGACAGGAAAATTCACCCCTCCACTTT. Its protein product is CASSQAGQENSPLHF.

This sequence joins TRBV4-3 and TRBJ1-3, with D unclear. The CDR3 has 18 amino acids. Germline V CDR1 and CDR2: LGHNA, YSLEER. V lost 4 bases and J 0 bases, leaving 19 bases between the germline ends. CDR3 nucleotides: TGCGCCAGCAGCCCGCTAAGCTCCGGCGGGAGCTCTGGAAACACCATATATTTT. Translation: CASSPLSSGGSSGNTIYF.

This clone was seen repeatedly, ten times or more. The rearrangement links TRBV28 to TRBJ2-2, with D perhaps matching TRBD2 (5 bases). CDR1 MDHEN and CDR2 SYDVKM come from the germline V gene. The CDR3 runs 12 residues. V shed 7 bases and J shed 14 bases, with 17 bases lying between them. CDR3 protein: CASTPPRGPLFF. The CDR3 DNA is TGTGCCAGCACGCCCCCCCGAGGGCCCCTGTTTTTT.

This clone came up once. The V gene is TRBV7-3, the J gene TRBJ2-1; 9 nucleotides align to TRBD1. V lost 4 bases and J lost 7; bases outside the gene matches: 14. This CDR3 contains 17 residues. Germline V gene lookup returns CDR1 SGHTA and CDR2 FQGTGA. The CDR3 loop is CASSSMVGQGRRNEQFF. The CDR3 coding sequence is TGTGCCAGCAGCTCCATGGTGGGACAGGGTCGTAGGAATGAGCAGTTCTTC.

V is TRBV3-1 (or the pseudogene TRBV3-2) and J is TRBJ1-3, with D unclear. The germline V and J ends were trimmed by 4 bases and 8 bases, with 6 bases remaining between them. The CDR3 is made up of 11 amino acids. The germline gives CDR1 LGHDT, CDR2 YNNKEL (reference sequence). The CDR3 reads CASSPLDTIYF. In DNA, the CDR3 is TGTGCCAGCAGCCCCCTAGACACCATATATTTT.

To note about this clone: A read error may produce the germline difference seen at one junction end. This chain joins TRBV7-3 and TRBJ2-7; maybe TRBD1 (5 bases). Germline lookup yields CDR1 SGHTA and CDR2 FQGTGA. This CDR3 region has 12 residues. This chain's CDR3 is CASSSPDTEIHF. In DNA form, the CDR3 reads TGTGCCAGCAGCTCCCCGGACACCGAAATCCACTTC.

The V call is TRBV15, the J call TRBJ1-6; TRBD1 might be the D (5 bases). The CDR3 is made up of 15 amino acids. Trimming removed 1 base from V and 10 bases from J, with 14 bases in between. Germline V gene sequence: CDR1 LNHNV, CDR2 YYDKDF (reference sequence). The CDR3: CATSRGGGFQSPLHF. Written as DNA, the CDR3 is TGTGCCACCAGCAGAGGGGGCGGCTTTCAATCACCCCTCCACTTT. The entire variable domain, with the rest obtained from reference TRBV15 and TRBJ1-6, is as follows: DAMVIQNPRYQVTQFGKPVTLSCSQTLNHNVMYWYQQKSSQAPKLLFHYYDKDFNNEADTPDNFQSRRPNTSFCFLDIRSPGLGDTAMYLCATSRGGGFQSPLHFGNGTRLTVT.

The chain has TRBV19 and TRBJ2-1; D remains unclear. This CDR3 spans 13 amino acids. Trimming took 1 base from V and 10 from J, leaving 11 bases between them. CDR1 and CDR2 from the germline V gene are LNHDA and SQIVND (reference sequence). The CDR3 nucleotides read TGTGCCAGTAGTATAGCTGAAGCGACCGAGCAGTTCTTC. Translating gives CASSIAEATEQFF.